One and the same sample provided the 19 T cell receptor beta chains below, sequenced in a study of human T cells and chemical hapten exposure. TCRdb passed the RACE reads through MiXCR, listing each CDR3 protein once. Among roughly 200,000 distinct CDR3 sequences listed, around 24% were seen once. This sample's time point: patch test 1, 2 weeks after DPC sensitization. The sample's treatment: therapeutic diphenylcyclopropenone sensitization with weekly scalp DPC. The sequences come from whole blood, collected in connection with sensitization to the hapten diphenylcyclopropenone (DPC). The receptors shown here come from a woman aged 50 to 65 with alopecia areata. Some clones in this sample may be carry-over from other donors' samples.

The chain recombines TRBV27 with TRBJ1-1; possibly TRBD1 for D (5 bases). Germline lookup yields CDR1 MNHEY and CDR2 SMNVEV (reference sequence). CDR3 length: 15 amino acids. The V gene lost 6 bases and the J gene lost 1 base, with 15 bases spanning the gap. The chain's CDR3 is CASSLRRGQNTEAFF. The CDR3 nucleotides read TGTGCCAGCAGCCTTCGGAGGGGCCAGAACACTGAAGCTTTCTTT.

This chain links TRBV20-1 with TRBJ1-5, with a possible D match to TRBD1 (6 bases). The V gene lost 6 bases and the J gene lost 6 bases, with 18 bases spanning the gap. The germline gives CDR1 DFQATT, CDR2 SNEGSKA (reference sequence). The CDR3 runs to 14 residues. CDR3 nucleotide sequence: TGCAGTGCCACTACAGGGTACCTCGGTCAGCCCCAGCATTTT. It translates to CSATTGYLGQPQHF.

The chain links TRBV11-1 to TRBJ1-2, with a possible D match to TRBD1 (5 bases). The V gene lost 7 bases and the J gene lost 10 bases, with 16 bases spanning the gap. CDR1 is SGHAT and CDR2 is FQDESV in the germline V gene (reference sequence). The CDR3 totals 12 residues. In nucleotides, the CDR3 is TGTGCCAGCACCAACCTTGGGGCGCCCTACACCTTC. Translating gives CASTNLGAPYTF.

CDR3 amino acids: CASSLVPLSYEQYF. CDR3 sequence (DNA): TGTGCCAGCAGCCTAGTCCCCCTCTCCTACGAGCAGTACTTC. This chain connects TRBV11-2 to TRBJ2-7; D uncertain. This CDR3 is 14 amino acids long. The germline V gene has CDR1 SGHAT and CDR2 FQNNGV. V lost 5 bases to trimming and J lost 0 bases, with 11 bases between them.

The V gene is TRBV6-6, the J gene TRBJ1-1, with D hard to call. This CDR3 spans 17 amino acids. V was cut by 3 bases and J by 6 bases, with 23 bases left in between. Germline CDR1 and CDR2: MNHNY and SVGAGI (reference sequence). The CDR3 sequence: CASSYRAGMGISAEAFF. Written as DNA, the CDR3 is TGTGCCAGCAGTTATCGGGCAGGAATGGGAATTAGTGCTGAAGCTTTCTTT.

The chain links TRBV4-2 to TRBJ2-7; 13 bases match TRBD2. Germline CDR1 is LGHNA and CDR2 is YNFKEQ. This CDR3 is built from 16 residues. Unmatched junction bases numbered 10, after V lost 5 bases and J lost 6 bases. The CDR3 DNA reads TGTGCCAGCAGCACAACTAGCGGGAGGGCCGTGGGCGAGCAGTACTTC. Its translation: CASSTTSGRAVGEQYF.

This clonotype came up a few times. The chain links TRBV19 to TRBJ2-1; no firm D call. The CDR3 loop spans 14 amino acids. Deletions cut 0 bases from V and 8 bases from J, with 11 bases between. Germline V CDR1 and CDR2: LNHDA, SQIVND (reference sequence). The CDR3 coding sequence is TGTGCCAGTAGTATAGATCAAGGGTTGGATGAGCAGTTCTTC. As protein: CASSIDQGLDEQFF.

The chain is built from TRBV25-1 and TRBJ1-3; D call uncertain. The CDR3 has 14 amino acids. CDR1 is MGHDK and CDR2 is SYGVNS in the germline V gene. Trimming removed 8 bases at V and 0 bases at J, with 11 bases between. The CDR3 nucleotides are TGTGCCAGCGCCCCGGCTACCTCTGGAAACACCATATATTTT. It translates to CASAPATSGNTIYF. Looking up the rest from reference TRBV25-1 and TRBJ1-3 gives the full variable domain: EADIYQTPRYLVIGTGKKITLECSQTMGHDKMYWYQQDPGMELHLIHYSYGVNSTEKGDLSSESTVSRIRTEHFPLTLESARPSHTSQYLCASAPATSGNTIYFGEGSWLTVV.

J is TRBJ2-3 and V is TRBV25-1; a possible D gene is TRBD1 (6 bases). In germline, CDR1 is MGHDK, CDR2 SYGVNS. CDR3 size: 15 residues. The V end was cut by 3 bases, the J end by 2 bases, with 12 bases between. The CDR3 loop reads CASSDWTEHTDTQYF. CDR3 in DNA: TGTGCCAGCAGTGACTGGACAGAACACACAGATACGCAGTATTTT.

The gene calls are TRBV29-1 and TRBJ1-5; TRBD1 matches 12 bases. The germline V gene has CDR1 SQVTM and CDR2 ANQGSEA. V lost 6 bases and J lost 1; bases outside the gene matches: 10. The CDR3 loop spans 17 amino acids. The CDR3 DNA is TGCAGCGTCAGACTGGGACAGGGGGCCGAGAGCAATCAGCCCCAGCATTTT. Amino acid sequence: CSVRLGQGAESNQPQHF.

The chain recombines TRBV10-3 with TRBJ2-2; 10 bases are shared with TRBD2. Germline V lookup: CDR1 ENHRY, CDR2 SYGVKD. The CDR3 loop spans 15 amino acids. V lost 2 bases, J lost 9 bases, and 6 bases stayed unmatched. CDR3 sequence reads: CAISETASGSRELFF. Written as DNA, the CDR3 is TGTGCCATCAGTGAGACGGCTAGCGGGAGCCGGGAGCTGTTTTTT.

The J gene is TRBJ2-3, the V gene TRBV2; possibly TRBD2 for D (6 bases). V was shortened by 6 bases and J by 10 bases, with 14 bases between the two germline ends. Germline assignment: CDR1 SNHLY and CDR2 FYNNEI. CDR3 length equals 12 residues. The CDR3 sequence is CASRRDHGAQYF. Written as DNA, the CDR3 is TGTGCCAGCAGGCGGGACCACGGGGCGCAGTATTTT. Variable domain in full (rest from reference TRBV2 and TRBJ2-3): EPEVTQTPSHQVTQMGQEVILRCVPISNHLYFYWYRQILGQKVEFLVSFYNNEISEKSEIFDDQFSVERPDGSNFTLKIRSTKLEDSAMYFCASRRDHGAQYFGPGTRLTVL.

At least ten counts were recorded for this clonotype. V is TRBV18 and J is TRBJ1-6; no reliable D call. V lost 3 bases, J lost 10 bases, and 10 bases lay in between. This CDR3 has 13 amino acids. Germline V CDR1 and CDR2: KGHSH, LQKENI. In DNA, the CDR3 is TGTGCCAGCTCACCGTCGACGGACTCACCCCTCCACTTT. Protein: CASSPSTDSPLHF.

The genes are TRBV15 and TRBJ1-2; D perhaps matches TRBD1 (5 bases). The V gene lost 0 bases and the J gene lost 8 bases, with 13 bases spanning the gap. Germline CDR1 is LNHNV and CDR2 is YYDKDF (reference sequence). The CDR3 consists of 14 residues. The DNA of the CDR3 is TGTGCCACCAGCAGAGATCCGGGGACGGACGGCTACACCTTC. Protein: CATSRDPGTDGYTF.

CDR3 DNA sequence: TGCAGTGCTAGAGCCCCCGGGGGCACAGATACGCAGTATTTT. The encoded protein is CSARAPGGTDTQYF. The chain uses TRBV20-1 and TRBJ2-3, with D possibly TRBD2 on 5 matching bases. The CDR3 consists of 14 residues. CDR1 is DFQATT and CDR2 is SNEGSKA in the germline V gene (reference sequence). The V end lost 1 base, the J end lost 1 base, and 9 bases lay between the germline ends.

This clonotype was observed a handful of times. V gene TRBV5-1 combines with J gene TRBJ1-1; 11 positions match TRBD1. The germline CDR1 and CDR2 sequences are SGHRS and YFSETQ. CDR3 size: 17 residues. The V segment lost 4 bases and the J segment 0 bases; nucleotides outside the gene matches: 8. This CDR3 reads CASSPRTGGFMNTEAFF. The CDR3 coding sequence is TGCGCCAGCAGCCCACGGACAGGGGGCTTTATGAACACTGAAGCTTTCTTT.

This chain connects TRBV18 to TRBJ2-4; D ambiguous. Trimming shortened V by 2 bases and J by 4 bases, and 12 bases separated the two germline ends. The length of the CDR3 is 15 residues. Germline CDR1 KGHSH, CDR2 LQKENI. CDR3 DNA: TGTGCCAGCTCACCAGAACAGTCGGATAAAAACATTCAGTACTTC. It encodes CASSPEQSDKNIQYF.

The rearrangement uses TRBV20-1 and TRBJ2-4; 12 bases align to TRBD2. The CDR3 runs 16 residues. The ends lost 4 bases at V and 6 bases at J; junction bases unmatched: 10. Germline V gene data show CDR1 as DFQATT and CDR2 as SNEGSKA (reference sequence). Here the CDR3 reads CSATPRLAGERNIQYF. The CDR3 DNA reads TGCAGTGCTACCCCCAGACTAGCGGGAGAACGAAACATTCAGTACTTC.

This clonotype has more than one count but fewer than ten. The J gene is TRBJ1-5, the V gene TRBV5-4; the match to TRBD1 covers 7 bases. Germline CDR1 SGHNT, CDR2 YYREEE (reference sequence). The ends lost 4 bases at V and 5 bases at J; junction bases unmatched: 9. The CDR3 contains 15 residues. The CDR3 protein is CASSPGSTGYQPQHF. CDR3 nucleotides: TGTGCCAGCAGCCCCGGATCGACAGGGTATCAGCCCCAGCATTTT.